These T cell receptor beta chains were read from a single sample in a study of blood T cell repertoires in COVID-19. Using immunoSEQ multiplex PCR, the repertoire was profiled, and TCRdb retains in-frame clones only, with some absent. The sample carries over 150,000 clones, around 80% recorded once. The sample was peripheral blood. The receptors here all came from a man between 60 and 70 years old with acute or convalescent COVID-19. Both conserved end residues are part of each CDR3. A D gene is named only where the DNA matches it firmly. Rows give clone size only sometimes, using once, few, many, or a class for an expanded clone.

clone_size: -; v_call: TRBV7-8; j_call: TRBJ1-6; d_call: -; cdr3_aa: CASSLSSGGPARNSPLHF; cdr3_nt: TGTGCCAGCAGCTTATCAAGCGGGGGGCCTGCGCGGAATTCACCCCTCCACTTT
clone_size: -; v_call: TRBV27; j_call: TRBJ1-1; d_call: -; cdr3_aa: CASAFYLEGPGGGTEAFF; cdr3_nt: TGTGCCAGCGCTTTCTACCTGGAGGGCCCGGGAGGGGGCACTGAAGCTTTCTTT
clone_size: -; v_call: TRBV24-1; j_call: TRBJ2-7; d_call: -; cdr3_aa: CATSDTGQPGYEQYF; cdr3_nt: TGTGCCACCAGTGATACCGGACAACCCGGCTACGAGCAGTACTTC
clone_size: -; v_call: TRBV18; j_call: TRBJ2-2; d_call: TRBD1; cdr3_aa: CASSPRQFRDREGSTGELFF; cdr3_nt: TGTGCCAGCTCACCGCGTCAATTTCGGGACAGGGAAGGGAGCACCGGGGAGCTGTTTTTT
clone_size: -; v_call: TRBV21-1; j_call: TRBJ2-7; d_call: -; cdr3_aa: CASSIAGTDYEQYF; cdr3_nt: TGTGCCAGCAGCATCGCCGGGACAGACTACGAGCAGTACTTC
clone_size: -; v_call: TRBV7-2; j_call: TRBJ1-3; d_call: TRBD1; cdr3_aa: CASSPGGSGNTIYF; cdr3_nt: TGTGCCAGCAGCCCAGGGGGCTCTGGAAACACCATATATTTT
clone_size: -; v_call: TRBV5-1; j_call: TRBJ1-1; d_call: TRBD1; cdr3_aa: CASSLASTGYTEAFF; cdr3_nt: TGCGCCAGCAGCTTGGCTTCGACAGGGTACACTGAAGCTTTCTTT
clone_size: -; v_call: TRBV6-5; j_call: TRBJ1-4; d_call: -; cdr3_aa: CASRRGGREEKLFF; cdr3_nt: TGTGCCAGCAGGAGAGGGGGACGTGAGGAAAAACTGTTTTTT
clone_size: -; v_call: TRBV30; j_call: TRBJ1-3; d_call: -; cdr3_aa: CAWGEGGGNTIYF; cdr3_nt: TGTGCCTGGGGGGAAGGGGGAGGAAACACCATATATTTT
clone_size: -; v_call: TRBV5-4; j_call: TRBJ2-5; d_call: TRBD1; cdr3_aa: CASSKGDSSLQETQYF; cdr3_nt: TGTGCCAGCAGCAAGGGGGACAGCTCATTACAAGAGACCCAGTACTTC
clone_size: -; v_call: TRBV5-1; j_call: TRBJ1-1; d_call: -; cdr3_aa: CASRIEQANTEAFF; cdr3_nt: TGCGCCAGCAGGATTGAACAGGCGAACACTGAAGCTTTCTTT
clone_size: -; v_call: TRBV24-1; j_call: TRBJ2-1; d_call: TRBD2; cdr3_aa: CATSDANLAGGNNEQFF; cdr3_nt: TGTGCCACCAGTGATGCGAACCTAGCGGGGGGGAACAATGAGCAGTTCTTC
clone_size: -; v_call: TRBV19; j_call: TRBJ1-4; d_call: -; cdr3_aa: CASSIAGHRNEKLFF; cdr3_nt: TGTGCCAGTAGTATAGCAGGGCATCGTAATGAAAAACTGTTTTTT
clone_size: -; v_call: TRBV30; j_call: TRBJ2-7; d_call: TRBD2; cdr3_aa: CAWSGLAGGLPYEQYF; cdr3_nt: TGTGCCTGGAGCGGACTAGCGGGGGGCCTCCCCTACGAGCAGTACTTC
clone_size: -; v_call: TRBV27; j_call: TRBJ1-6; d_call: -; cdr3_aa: CASSLKNSRGPYNSPLHF; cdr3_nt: TGTGCCAGCAGTTTAAAAAACTCCAGGGGCCCCTATAATTCACCCCTCCACTTT
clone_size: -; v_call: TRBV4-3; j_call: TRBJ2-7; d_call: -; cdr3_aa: CASSQDLTYSYEQYF; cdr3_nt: TGCGCCAGCAGCCAAGATTTAACTTACTCCTACGAGCAGTACTTC
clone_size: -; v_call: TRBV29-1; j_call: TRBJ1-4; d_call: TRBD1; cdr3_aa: CSVEGTGGLFF; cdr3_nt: TGCAGCGTTGAAGGGACAGGGGGTCTGTTTTTT
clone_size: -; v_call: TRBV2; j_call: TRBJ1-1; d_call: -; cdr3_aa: CASSKAVGGEAFF; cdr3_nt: TGTGCCAGCAGTAAGGCGGTGGGTGGTGAAGCTTTCTTT
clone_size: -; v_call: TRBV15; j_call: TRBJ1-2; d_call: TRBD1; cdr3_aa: CATSPRTGEPYGYTF; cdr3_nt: TGTGCCACCAGCCCGCGGACAGGAGAACCCTATGGCTACACCTTC
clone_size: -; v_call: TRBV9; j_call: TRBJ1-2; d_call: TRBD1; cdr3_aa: CASSALTGDRAHGYTF; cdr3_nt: TGTGCCAGCAGCGCACTAACCGGCGACAGGGCCCATGGCTACACCTTC
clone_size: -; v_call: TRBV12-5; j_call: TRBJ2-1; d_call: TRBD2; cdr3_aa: CASGLASGGLYNEQFF; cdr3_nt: TGTGCTAGTGGTTTGGCTAGCGGGGGCCTATACAATGAGCAGTTCTTC
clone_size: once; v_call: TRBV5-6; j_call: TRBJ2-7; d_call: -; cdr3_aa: CASSFAVAGAGEQYF; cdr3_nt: TGTGCCAGCAGCTTCGCAGTCGCGGGGGCGGGGGAGCAGTACTTC
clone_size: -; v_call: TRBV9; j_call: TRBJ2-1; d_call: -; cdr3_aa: CASSDEPGNHVNEQFF; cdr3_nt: TGTGCCAGCAGCGACGAGCCAGGGAACCACGTAAATGAGCAGTTCTTC
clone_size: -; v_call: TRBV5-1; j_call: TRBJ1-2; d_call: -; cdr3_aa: CASSLAENRDLYGYTF; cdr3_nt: TGCGCCAGCAGCCTGGCGGAAAACAGGGACCTCTATGGCTACACCTTC
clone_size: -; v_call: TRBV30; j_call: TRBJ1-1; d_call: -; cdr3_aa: CAWGEGLGTEAFF; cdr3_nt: TGTGCCTGGGGAGAGGGGCTTGGCACTGAAGCTTTCTTT
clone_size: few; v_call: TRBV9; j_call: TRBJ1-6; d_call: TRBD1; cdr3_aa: CASSAGQGASSPLHF; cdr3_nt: TGTGCCAGCAGCGCCGGACAGGGGGCGAGTTCACCCCTCCACTTT
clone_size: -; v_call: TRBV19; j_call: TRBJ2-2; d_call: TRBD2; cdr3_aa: CASSILEGGTGELFF; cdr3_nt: TGTGCCAGTAGTATCCTCGAGGGAGGGACCGGGGAGCTGTTTTTT
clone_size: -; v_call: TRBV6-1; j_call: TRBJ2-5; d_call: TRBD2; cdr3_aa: CASSESGGRETQYF; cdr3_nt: TGTGCCAGCAGTGAATCGGGAGGGCGGGAGACCCAGTACTTC
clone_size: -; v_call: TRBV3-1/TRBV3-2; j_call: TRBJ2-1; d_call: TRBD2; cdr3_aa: CASSQVGTSAMEQFF; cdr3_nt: TGTGCCAGCAGCCAAGTAGGGACTAGCGCAATGGAGCAGTTCTTC
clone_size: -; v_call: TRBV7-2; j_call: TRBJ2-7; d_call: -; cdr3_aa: CASSLVRSHEQYF; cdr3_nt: TGTGCCAGCAGCTTAGTACGGAGCCACGAGCAGTACTTC
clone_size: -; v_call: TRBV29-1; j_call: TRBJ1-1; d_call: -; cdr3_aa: CSVPPPGRENTEAFF; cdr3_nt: TGCAGCGTTCCCCCTCCCGGCAGGGAAAACACTGAAGCTTTCTTT
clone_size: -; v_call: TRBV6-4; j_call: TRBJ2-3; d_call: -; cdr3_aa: CASSDLLAGDTQYF; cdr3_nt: TGTGCCAGCAGTGACTTACTAGCCGGGGATACGCAGTATTTT
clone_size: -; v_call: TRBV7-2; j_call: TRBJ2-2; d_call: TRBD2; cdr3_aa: CASSWVAGATGELFF; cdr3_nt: TGTGCCAGCAGCTGGGTAGCGGGTGCGACCGGGGAGCTGTTTTTT
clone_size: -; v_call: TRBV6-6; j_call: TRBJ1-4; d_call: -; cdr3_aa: CASRRGGAAGKLFF; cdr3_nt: TGTGCCAGCAGGCGGGGGGGGGCGGCTGGAAAACTGTTTTTT
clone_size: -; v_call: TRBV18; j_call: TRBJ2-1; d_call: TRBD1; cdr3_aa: CASSGFGQGALNEQFF; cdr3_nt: TGTGCCAGCTCAGGGTTCGGACAGGGGGCGTTGAATGAGCAGTTCTTC
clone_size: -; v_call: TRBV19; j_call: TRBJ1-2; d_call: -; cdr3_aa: CASGGLYGYTF; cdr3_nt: TGTGCCAGTGGGGGCCTCTATGGCTACACCTTC
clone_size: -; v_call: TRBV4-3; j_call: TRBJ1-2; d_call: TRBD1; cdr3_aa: CASSQDTGQGGGYTF; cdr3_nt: TGCGCCAGCAGCCAAGATACCGGACAGGGAGGAGGCTACACCTTC
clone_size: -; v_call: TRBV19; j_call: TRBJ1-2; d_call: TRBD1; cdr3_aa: CASSPGQGNYGYTF; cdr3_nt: TGTGCCAGTAGTCCTGGACAGGGGAACTATGGCTACACCTTC
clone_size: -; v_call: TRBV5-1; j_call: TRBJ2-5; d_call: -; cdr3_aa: CASSLEGEETQYF; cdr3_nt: TGCGCCAGCAGCTTGGAGGGGGAAGAGACCCAGTACTTC
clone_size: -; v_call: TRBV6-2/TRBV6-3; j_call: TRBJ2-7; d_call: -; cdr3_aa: CASSYSDRTYEQYF; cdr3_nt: TGTGCCAGCAGTTACTCTGACAGGACCTACGAGCAGTACTTC
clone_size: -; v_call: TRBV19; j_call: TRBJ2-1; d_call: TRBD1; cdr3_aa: CASGQGYNEQFF; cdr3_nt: TGTGCCAGTGGACAGGGCTACAATGAGCAGTTCTTC
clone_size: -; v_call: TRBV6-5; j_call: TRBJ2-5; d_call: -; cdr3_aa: CASSYSSLAIEGTQYF; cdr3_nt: TGTGCCAGCAGTTACTCGAGTTTAGCGATAGAAGGGACCCAGTACTTC
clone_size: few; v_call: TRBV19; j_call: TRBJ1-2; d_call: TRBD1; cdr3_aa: CASSSTGTGISGYTF; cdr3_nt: TGTGCCAGTAGTTCCACCGGGACAGGGATTTCTGGCTACACCTTC
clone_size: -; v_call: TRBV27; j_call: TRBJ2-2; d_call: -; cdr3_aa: CASSLKGRRDFNTGELFF; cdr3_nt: TGTGCCAGCAGTTTAAAGGGGAGGAGGGACTTTAACACCGGGGAGCTGTTTTTT
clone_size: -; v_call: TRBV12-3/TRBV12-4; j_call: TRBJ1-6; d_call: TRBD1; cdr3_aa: CASSDRVNSPLHF; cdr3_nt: TGTGCCAGCAGCGACAGGGTCAATTCACCCCTCCACTTT
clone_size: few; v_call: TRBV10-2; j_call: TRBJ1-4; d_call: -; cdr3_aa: CATNGGPNEKLFF; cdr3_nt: TGCGCCACAAACGGGGGTCCTAATGAAAAACTGTTTTTT
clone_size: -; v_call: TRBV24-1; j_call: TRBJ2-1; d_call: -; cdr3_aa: CATSEYGRGNEQFF; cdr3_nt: TGTGCCACCAGTGAATACGGACGGGGCAATGAGCAGTTCTTC
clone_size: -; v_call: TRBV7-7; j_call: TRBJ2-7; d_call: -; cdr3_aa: CASSENLLGIGEQYF; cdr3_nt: TGTGCCAGCAGCGAAAATTTACTAGGGATAGGCGAGCAGTACTTC
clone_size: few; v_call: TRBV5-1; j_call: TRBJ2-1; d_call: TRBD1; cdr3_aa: CASSTSGTGSGLRYNEQFF; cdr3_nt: TGCGCCAGCAGCACCTCCGGGACAGGGTCGGGGTTAAGGTACAATGAGCAGTTCTTC
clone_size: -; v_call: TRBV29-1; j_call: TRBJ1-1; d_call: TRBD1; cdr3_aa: CSASRQGLNTEAFF; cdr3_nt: TGCAGCGCCTCACGACAGGGCCTGAACACTGAAGCTTTCTTT
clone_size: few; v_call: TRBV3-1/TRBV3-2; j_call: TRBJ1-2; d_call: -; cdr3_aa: CASSPTRNYGYTF; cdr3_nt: TGTGCCAGCAGCCCCACGCGCAACTATGGCTACACCTTC
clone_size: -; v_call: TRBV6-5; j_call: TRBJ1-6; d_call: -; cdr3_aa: CASSDSRGHNSPLHF; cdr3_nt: TGTGCCAGCTCGGACAGTCGGGGACATAATTCACCCCTCCACTTT